Listed here is a single T cell receptor (beta chain). There is no known antigen for this receptor. It has no much larger one-base neighbor in the sample; base qualities were not kept. The twin pairs came from the European Cystic Fibrosis Twin and Sibling Study Cohort, which recruited patients from 150 or so CF clinics across 14 European countries. Zygosity and CFTR genotype were verified in-house, and zygosity was tested by multiplex PCR of nine short tandem repeat loci. Peripheral blood was sampled from each twin, with clinical parameters recorded on the day of blood sampling. Phenol/chloroform extraction was used to isolate genomic DNA from peripheral blood cells, and the DNA was then kept in TE buffer at 4 degrees C. A distance of 8 bases separates the germline ends of V and J, which lose 1 base and 5 bases respectively. From the germline V gene, CDR1 is SGHTA and CDR2 is FQGNSA. The CDR3 sequence holds 13 residues, the cysteine and phenylalanine included. Of the read, only the CDR3 DNA is kept; its 39 bases are in frame from base 1.

The data were taken from a study of monozygotic twins with cystic fibrosis (dated by TCRdb to the early 2020s). Looking at the study overall: Around 2.8 micrograms of fragmented DNA went through around 14 PCR cycles to produce barcoded libraries. To assess genetic influence on V and J gene usage, the study compared TCR beta repertoires within and across 16 monozygotic twin pairs with cystic fibrosis. On the day of blood sampling, twins were ranked among approximately 990 cohort participants for weight-for-height and for FEVPerc (FEV1 disease centile). Data for three of the twin pairs had previously been reported in another context. Made up mostly of children and adolescents, the cohort included ten female and six male twin pairs ranging in age from roughly 2.0 to 40 years, with a median of about 9.1 years.

Following the manufacturer's instructions, the researchers used the immunoSEQ immune profiling system to amplify TCR beta CDR3 regions via multiplex PCR. Sequencing was performed on an Illumina NextSeq system. The paper's processing steps were these. Sequence data were processed on the immunoSEQ Analyzer platform, and clonality was computed as the square root of Simpson's index of productive rearrangements. Similarity in V and J usage was measured by Jensen-Shannon distance, and OLGA was used to compute CDR3 generation probabilities. The researchers looked up shared CDR3 sequences in the immuneACCESS database (August 2020) and in VDJdb (December 2020). In TCRdb, the immuneACCESS table is reduced to in-frame sequences with V and J assigned. These tables do not hold every clone; where another copy was compared, an unresolved V gene accounts for under half, and the others remain unexplained. V and J calls and clone size are those listed in that table; D and trimming were worked out from the DNA. The sample table lists about 19,000 clones, about 97% of them with a count of one. Together, the top ten hold less than 2% of the sample.

Study-wide conclusions, independent of this receptor: Simpson clonality was found to be generally low (median approximately 0.0094), suggesting a naive-dominated repertoire, although higher clonality was observed in the most severely affected patients. No association turned up between shared CDR3 numbers and age, concordance or disease severity, and the cohort was small. Nucleotide-identical clonotype sharing was significantly higher within monozygotic CF twin pairs than between unrelated CF individuals (P = 0.000026, Mann-Whitney). The greatest similarity to the co-twin was observed for V gene usage in 13 of 16 pairs and for J usage in 8 of 16 pairs, which suggested genetic constraints.

This receptor was identified in a woman aged 25 to 45 with cystic fibrosis. The sample taken for sequencing was blood. The rearranged chain carries TRBV7-2 and TRBJ1-2, with the D gene not confidently named. CDR3 region: CASSLVVVYGYTF. The DNA sequence is TGTGCCAGCAGCTTAGTGGTGGTGTATGGCTACACCTTC.